Sequencing of this TCR beta chain was carried out in a study of blood T cells in healthy people across ages. A second roughly 6 to 12 cycle PCR used barcoded and J-beta primers. TCRdb called the 5' RACE reads again in MiXCR, with one record for every CDR3 protein. The sample contains about 780,000 distinct CDR3 sequences, 35% to 50% of which appear only once. With 2 bases clipped from V and 6 bases from J, the junction kept 6 bases outside the gene matches. The germline CDR1 and CDR2 sequences are SGHVS and FQNEAQ. This CDR3 contains 15 residues. This clonotype was obtained from an elderly man in good health. The V call is TRBV7-8, the J call TRBJ2-4, with 8 bases aligning to TRBD2. Sequencing was performed on blood. In DNA form, the CDR3 reads TGTGCCAGCAGCTTAACGCGGGAGGACAGAAACATTCAGTACTTC. Its protein is CASSLTREDRNIQYF.